These T cell receptor beta chains were read from a single sample in a study of blood T cells in healthy people across ages. A single record per CDR3 protein comes from TCRdb applying MiXCR to the 5' RACE reads. Of approximately 730,000 distinct CDR3 sequences in the sample, around half were seen once. Sequenced material: blood. The receptor set was obtained from a man older than 75 in good health. CDR3s include the opening cysteine and the closing phenylalanine or tryptophan. D genes are given only for firm matches. Size is omitted from some rows. Given values are once, few, many or a class for expanded clones.

cdr3_nt,cdr3_aa,v_call,j_call,d_call,clone_size
TGCGCCAGCAGCCAGGACCCGGACAGGACCAAAGCTTTCTTT,CASSQDPDRTKAFF,TRBV5-1,TRBJ1-1,TRBD1,once
TGTGCCAGCAGCCCGTTTCTTGGCAGAAGCACAGATACGCAGTATTTT,CASSPFLGRSTDTQYF,TRBV7-2,TRBJ2-3,.,few
TGTGCCACCAACCGGGACTCTGTCCTCTACGAGCAGTACTTC,CATNRDSVLYEQYF,TRBV10-3,TRBJ2-7,.,once
TGTGCCAGCAGCAATCCTTTGAGCCCCACGACCCGGATTGAGCAGTACTTC,CASSNPLSPTTRIEQYF,TRBV11-2,TRBJ2-4,.,.
TGTGCCAGCAGCTTAACGACGGCGGTATTCAGTGAGCAGTTCTTC,CASSLTTAVFSEQFF,TRBV7-3,TRBJ2-1,.,.
TGTGCCAGCAGCTTGAGGCAGGAGCCCCAGCATTTT,CASSLRQEPQHF,TRBV7-9,TRBJ1-5,.,.
TGTGCCAGCAGCCCACGGACTTTTTCCCCCTATGGCTACACCTTC,CASSPRTFSPYGYTF,TRBV5-5,TRBJ1-2,.,.
TGTGCCAGCAGCTTCTTAAAACGGGGCTCTGGGGCCAACGTCCTGACTTTC,CASSFLKRGSGANVLTF,TRBV5-6,TRBJ2-6,.,.
TGTGCCAGCAGTGCAGGACTAGAAGGGGGTGAGCAGTTCTTC,CASSAGLEGGEQFF,TRBV2,TRBJ2-1,.,few
TGCAGCGTTGAGTGGGGGGAGGGCTGGAATGAGCAGTTCTTC,CSVEWGEGWNEQFF,TRBV29-1,TRBJ2-1,TRBD2,few
TGTGCCAGCAAGTCGGGCGTCGGCGCGAACACCGGGGAGCTGTTTTTT,CASKSGVGANTGELFF,TRBV7-2,TRBJ2-2,.,.
TGTGCCAGCAGCTTAGTTCCCGGACCTAGGGAAAAACTGTTTTTT,CASSLVPGPREKLFF,TRBV7-2,TRBJ1-4,.,.
TGCGCCAGCAGCACTTCCGGGACTAGCGGCCAAGAGACCCAGTACTTC,CASSTSGTSGQETQYF,TRBV5-1,TRBJ2-5,TRBD2,.
TGTGCCATCAGTAGTCTAGATGACGAGCAGTACTTC,CAISSLDDEQYF,TRBV10-3,TRBJ2-7,.,few
TGCAGTGCTTTAGCGGGAGGGCAAGATTTAGAGACCCAGTACTTC,CSALAGGQDLETQYF,TRBV20-1,TRBJ2-5,TRBD2,few
TGTGCCACCAGTGATCAAGCTGGGGGCTCTGGGGCCAACGTCCTGACTTTC,CATSDQAGGSGANVLTF,TRBV24-1,TRBJ2-6,.,few
TGTGCCAGCAGTCACTCCCGCGCAGGGGTGTACGAGCAGTACTTC,CASSHSRAGVYEQYF,TRBV28,TRBJ2-7,.,.
TGCAGTGCTAGAGATTTTCGGGGGGGAGAGGCCCAGTACTTC,CSARDFRGGEAQYF,TRBV20-1,TRBJ2-5,TRBD2,.
TGTGCCAGCAGTTACTCCCCTTTGGGGGAGGTGTACTTC,CASSYSPLGEVYF,TRBV6-6,TRBJ2-7,.,.
TGTGCCATCAGTGAGGTGGGACAGGGGGCGGGGGAGCAGTACTTC,CAISEVGQGAGEQYF,TRBV10-3,TRBJ2-7,TRBD1,.
TGTGCCAGCAGCCGTTACGAGGGGCCTGGGGCCAACGTCCTGACTTTC,CASSRYEGPGANVLTF,TRBV3-1,TRBJ2-6,.,.
TGTGCCAACCGCTCACTAGCGGTCCACAGATACGCGTATTTT,CANRSLAVHRYAYF,TRBV12-3/TRBV12-4,TRBJ2-3,TRBD2,.
TGTGCCAGCAGCTACGGACAGGGCCAATATAGCAATCAGCCCCAGCATTTT,CASSYGQGQYSNQPQHF,TRBV7-9,TRBJ1-5,TRBD1,.
TGTGCCAGCAGCGAGACATCTACCGGGGAGCTGTTTTTT,CASSETSTGELFF,TRBV12-3/TRBV12-4,TRBJ2-2,.,.
TGCGCCAGCAGTCCGGGACAGCTTAACTATGGCTACACCTTC,CASSPGQLNYGYTF,TRBV5-1,TRBJ1-2,TRBD1,few
TGTGCCAGCAGCCGGTGGGCAGTGGGGCAAAGCGAAAAACTGTTTTTT,CASSRWAVGQSEKLFF,TRBV5-6,TRBJ1-4,.,once